This record concerns one T cell receptor beta chain sequence. Its antigen remains unknown. The sample belongs to a study of cytomegalovirus exposure and HLA in healthy donors. General study results and limits: It was confirmed in vitro that a few of the CMV-associated chains were specific for CMV antigens. Highly shared sequence variants in one cluster were likely a sequencing artifact. The productive fraction for most TCR beta V segments was about 87% or about 30% in an earlier analysis.

Amplification used 60 Vbeta primers and 13 Jbeta primers. TCRdb's table, derived via immunoSEQ multiplex PCR, lists solely in-frame clones and lacks some. The sample has approximately 99,000 clones; 55% to 80% are singletons. Trimming cost V 2 bases and J 4 bases, with 9 bases left between them. Germline CDR1 SGHAT, CDR2 FQNNGV. The CDR3 sequence is 14 residues long. Material for sequencing was PBMCs. The chain recombines TRBV11-2 with TRBJ1-3; no reliable D call. This receptor was taken from a man aged 40-49 years in good health and CMV-seronegative. The CDR3 DNA reads TGTGCCAGCAGCTTATCTAGGTGGGGAAACACCATATATTTT. Translation gives CASSLSRWGNTIYF.